This T cell receptor beta chain originates from a study of T-cell reconstitution after alpha-beta-depleted transplantation in children. The germline gives CDR1 LNHNV, CDR2 YYDKDF (reference sequence). CDR3 length: 13 amino acids. Trimming stripped 5 bases from V and 6 bases from J, with 13 bases between. This clonotype came up many times. This sample's TCRbeta library carried unique molecular identifier barcodes. TCRdb independently ran MiXCR on the PCR reads; one entry per CDR3 protein. This table holds roughly 66,000 distinct CDR3 sequences, 4% to 5% found once. The V and J genes are TRBV15 and TRBJ1-2, with D possibly being TRBD1 (5 bases). This material consisted of PBMCs, mostly from graft donor cells, taken 180 days after TCRalphabeta/CD19-depleted stem cell transplant. The sequence derives from a boy younger than two who had a stem cell transplant for acute myeloid leukemia, so the T cells may come from the graft donor. In DNA, the CDR3 is TGTGCCACCAGCCGCCGAGGGGTGGATGGCTACACCTTC. Its protein is CATSRRGVDGYTF. Full variable domain (outside the CDR3, taken from reference TRBV15 and TRBJ1-2): DAMVIQNPRYQVTQFGKPVTLSCSQTLNHNVMYWYQQKSSQAPKLLFHYYDKDFNNEADTPDNFQSRRPNTSFCFLDIRSPGLGDTAMYLCATSRRGVDGYTFGSGTRLTVV.